Presented here are 12 T cell receptor beta chains from one specimen sequenced in a study of spatial heterogeneity in lung cancer. Overall study findings and caveats: For expanded intratumoral alpha and beta TCRs, counts tracked tumor mutation counts.

These TCRs' antigens remain unknown. TCRdb re-called the 5' RACE reads through MiXCR, storing one row per CDR3 protein. The sample records just over 3,500 distinct CDR3 sequences, about 8.7% being singletons. Specified time point: sample taken at primary tumor resection. The material was lung tumor tissue, obtained at surgery. These receptors all stem from a male donor with early-stage non-small cell lung cancer.

The genes are TRBV28 and TRBJ2-4; D gene uncertain. With 3 bases removed from V and 10 bases from J, the gap between germline ends came to 7 bases. Germline V lookup: CDR1 MDHEN, CDR2 SYDVKM. The CDR3 has 11 amino acids. CDR3 residues: CASSFSGIQYF. CDR3 in DNA: TGTGCCAGCAGTTTTTCCGGGATTCAGTACTTC.

CDR3 in amino acids: CSVAPGGEETQYF. CDR3 sequence (DNA): TGCAGCGTTGCCCCTGGGGGGGAAGAGACCCAGTACTTC. The J gene is TRBJ2-5, the V gene TRBV29-1, with 7 bases that match TRBD2. The germline CDR1 and CDR2 sequences are SQVTM and ANQGSEA. V trimming: 4 bases; J trimming: 3 bases; junction bases outside the gene matches: 5. CDR3 length equals 13 residues.

This clonotype has a count of ten or more. CDR3 residues: CASTPRGAVYEQYF. The CDR3 DNA reads as TGTGCCAGCACCCCAAGGGGGGCGGTCTACGAGCAGTACTTC. The chain has TRBV6-2 or TRBV6-3 and TRBJ2-7; D possibly matches TRBD1 or TRBD2 (6 bases each). Trimming shortened V by 7 bases and J by 3 bases, and 16 bases separated the two germline ends. Germline V gene data show CDR1 as MNHEY and CDR2 as SVGEGT. The CDR3 is made up of 14 amino acids.

This clonotype is deemed medium-sized. The genes are TRBV6-5 and TRBJ1-1; 7 bases align to TRBD1. There are 14 residues in the CDR3. Germline V gene lookup returns CDR1 MNHEY and CDR2 SVGAGI. J gave up 2 bases and V 7 bases, and 7 bases lay outside the gene matches. The DNA of the CDR3 is TGTGCCAGCACCCAGGGGGGAATAAACACTGAAGCTTTCTTT. This translates into CASTQGGINTEAFF.

This clonotype was recorded at least ten times. The V call is TRBV7-2, the J call TRBJ1-2; D is unclear. Germline V gene lookup returns CDR1 SGHTA and CDR2 FQGNSA. The CDR3 totals 13 residues. Trimming shortened V by 5 bases and J by 4 bases, and 11 bases separated the two germline ends. CDR3 DNA sequence: TGTGCCAGCAGCCCGAGGTGGGGCTATGGCTACACCTTC. Its protein is CASSPRWGYGYTF. Using reference TRBV7-2 and TRBJ1-2 for the parts outside the CDR3, the full variable domain is GAGVSQSPSNKVTEKGKDVELRCDPISGHTALYWYRQSLGQGLEFLIYFQGNSAPDKSGLPSDRFSAERTGGSVSTLTIQRTQQEDSAVYLCASSPRWGYGYTFGSGTRLTVV.

This clonotype is medium-sized in the sample. This chain joins TRBV7-2 and TRBJ2-1; D may correspond to TRBD1 or TRBD2 (6 bases each). The CDR3 runs 14 residues. Germline CDR1 and CDR2: SGHTA and FQGNSA. Deletions cut 4 bases from V and 7 bases from J, with 14 bases between. Written as DNA, the CDR3 is TGTGCCAGCAGCTCCGGTAGGGGGGTGAATGAGCAGTTCTTC. Its protein is CASSSGRGVNEQFF.

This clonotype occurred many times. The chain joins TRBV27 to TRBJ2-7; D is tentatively TRBD1 or TRBD2 (7 bases each). CDR1 and CDR2 (germline): MNHEY, SMNVEV (reference sequence). The CDR3 length is 15 residues. Trimming shortened V by 2 bases and J by 4 bases, and 15 bases separated the two germline ends. The CDR3 spells CASSLKVRGGYEQYF. CDR3 in DNA: TGTGCCAGCAGTTTAAAGGTCAGGGGGGGATACGAGCAGTACTTC.

By share of the sample, this clonotype is medium-sized (0.01 to 0.1%). The chain carries TRBV28 and TRBJ2-2, with 9 bases matching TRBD2. CDR1 and CDR2 (germline): MDHEN, SYDVKM. The CDR3 is made up of 15 amino acids. V lost 5 bases to trimming and J lost 1 base; unmatched junction nucleotides: 2. This CDR3 reads CASSRTSENTGELFF. Here the CDR3 DNA reads TGTGCCAGCAGTCGGACTAGCGAGAACACCGGGGAGCTGTTTTTT.

By share, this clonotype counts as medium-sized. The chain joins TRBV4-1 to TRBJ2-7, with no clear D. The germline V and J ends were trimmed by 0 bases and 6 bases, with 12 bases remaining between them. The CDR3 extends over 14 amino acids. The germline gives CDR1 MGHRA, CDR2 YSYEKL. Here the CDR3 DNA reads TGCGCCAGCAGCCAAGAAGGCGGAGAAACCGAGCAGTACTTC. This codes for CASSQEGGETEQYF.

Sample share makes this clonotype medium-sized. This chain uses TRBV7-9 with TRBJ2-3; D gene unclear. Germline assignment: CDR1 SEHNR and CDR2 FQNEAQ (reference sequence). The CDR3 loop spans 16 amino acids. V was clipped by 0 bases and J by 0 bases, with 10 bases between them. The CDR3 region has the DNA TGTGCCAGCAGCTTAGCCAAACCACTTAGCACAGATACGCAGTATTTT. Translation gives CASSLAKPLSTDTQYF. Full variable domain (rest looked up from reference TRBV7-9 and TRBJ2-3): DTGVSQNPRHKITKRGQNVTFRCDPISEHNRLYWYRQTLGQGPEFLTYFQNEAQLEKSRLLSDRFSAERPKGSFSTLEIQRTEQGDSAMYLCASSLAKPLSTDTQYFGPGTRLTVL.

Judged by abundance, this clonotype is medium-sized (0.01 to 0.1%). The chain employs TRBV29-1 and TRBJ2-5; D not certain. CDR1 and CDR2 (germline): SQVTM, ANQGSEA. V was cut by 2 bases and J by 5 bases, with 9 bases left in between. The CDR3 spans 12 residues. The CDR3 DNA is TGCAGCGTTGAAAGCGACCTGGAGACCCAGTACTTC. It specifies CSVESDLETQYF.

This clonotype was picked up many times. V and J are TRBV6-5 and TRBJ1-1, with a weak D call TRBD1 (5 bases). The CDR3 is 16 residues long. V was cut by 0 bases and J by 1 base, with 12 bases left in between. The germline gives CDR1 MNHEY, CDR2 SVGAGI. CDR3 sequence (DNA): TGTGCCAGCAGTTACTCGTGGGGGTCGCCGAACACTGAAGCTTTCTTT. Its translation is CASSYSWGSPNTEAFF.